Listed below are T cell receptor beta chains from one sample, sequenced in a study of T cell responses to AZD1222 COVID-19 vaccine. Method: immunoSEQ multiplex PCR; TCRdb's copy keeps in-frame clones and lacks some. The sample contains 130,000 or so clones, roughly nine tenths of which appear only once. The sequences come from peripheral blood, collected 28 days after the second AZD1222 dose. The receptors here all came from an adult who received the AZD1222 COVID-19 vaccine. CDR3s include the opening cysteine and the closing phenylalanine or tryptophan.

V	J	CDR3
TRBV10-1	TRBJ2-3	CASSESGRAWGDTQYF
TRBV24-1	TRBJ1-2	CATSDTRTGGGGYTF
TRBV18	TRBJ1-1	CASSRGNTEAFF
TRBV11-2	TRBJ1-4	CASSLGVGGGEKLFF
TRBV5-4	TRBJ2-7	CASSFGGRDEQYF
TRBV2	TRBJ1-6	CASSDTGGVNSPLHF
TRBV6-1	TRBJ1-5	CASSEWGQNNQPQHF
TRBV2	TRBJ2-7	CASSEPDPYSYEQYF
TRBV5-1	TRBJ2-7	CASSLGQSSYEQYF
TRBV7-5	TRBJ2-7	CVRSLIDLRVLSSYEQYF
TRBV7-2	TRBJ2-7	CASSLDPGQGAYEQYF
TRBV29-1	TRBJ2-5	CSVIQGSQETQYF
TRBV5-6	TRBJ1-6	CASNPVGQGNSPLHF
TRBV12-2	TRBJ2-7	CASRLARFWVLAGVFDYEQYF
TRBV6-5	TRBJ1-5	CASSRTDGFNQPQHF